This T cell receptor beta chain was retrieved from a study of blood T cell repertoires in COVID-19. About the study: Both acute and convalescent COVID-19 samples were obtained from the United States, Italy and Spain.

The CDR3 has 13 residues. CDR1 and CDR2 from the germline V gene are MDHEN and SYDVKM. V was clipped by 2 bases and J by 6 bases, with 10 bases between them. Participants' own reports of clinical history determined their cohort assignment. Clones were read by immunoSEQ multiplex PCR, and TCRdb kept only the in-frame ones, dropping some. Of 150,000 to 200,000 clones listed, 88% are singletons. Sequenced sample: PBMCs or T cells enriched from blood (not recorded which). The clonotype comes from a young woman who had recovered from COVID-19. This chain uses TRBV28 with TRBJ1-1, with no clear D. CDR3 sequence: CASSLIYGSEAFF. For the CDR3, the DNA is TGTGCCAGCAGTTTAATCTACGGGTCTGAAGCTTTCTTT.